Listed below are T cell receptor beta chains from one sample, sequenced in a study of control samples from healthy donors and cancer patients. Measured with immunoSEQ multiplex PCR; TCRdb has only the in-frame clones, and not every one. Of about 65,000 clones detected, 90% appear once; the ten largest clones hold roughly 1.2%. Sequences were obtained from PBMCs. These receptors were collected from a woman between 50 and 59 years old with colorectal cancer. CDR3s include the opening cysteine and the closing phenylalanine or tryptophan. A D gene is named only where the DNA matches it firmly. Rows give clone size only sometimes, using once, few, many, or a class for an expanded clone.

D	V	J	size	DNA	CDR3
TRBD1	TRBV30	TRBJ2-7	NA	TGTGCCGGGAAGAGACAGGGGAGCTCCTACGAGCAGTACTTC	CAGKRQGSSYEQYF
TRBD1	TRBV5-1	TRBJ2-2	NA	TGCGCCAGCAGCTCCACCCCCGTCGGGACAGGGGCGTCCGGGGAGCTGTTTTTT	CASSSTPVGTGASGELFF
NA	TRBV5-1	TRBJ2-1	NA	TGCGCCAGCAGCCCGGAGCCGGTTGATGAGCAGTTCTTC	CASSPEPVDEQFF
NA	TRBV7-8	TRBJ2-3	NA	TGTGCCAGCAGCACCGGGACTTCCTTTAGGGGTACGCAGTATTTT	CASSTGTSFRGTQYF
TRBD1	TRBV5-1	TRBJ1-1	NA	TGCGCCAGCAGCGAGACACAGGGGGTCACTGAAGCTTTCTTT	CASSETQGVTEAFF
TRBD2	TRBV5-1	TRBJ2-7	NA	TGCGCCAGCAGCTTGAAGGCGGGGGACCCGTCCTACGAGCAGTACTTC	CASSLKAGDPSYEQYF
NA	TRBV25-1	TRBJ2-5	NA	TGTGCCAGCAAGTGGCACAACCAAGAGACCCAGTACTTC	CASKWHNQETQYF
TRBD1	TRBV28	TRBJ1-1	NA	TGTGCCAGCAGTTCTTATCCGGGACAGGGATTAAACACTGAAGCTTTCTTT	CASSSYPGQGLNTEAFF
TRBD1	TRBV5-1	TRBJ2-3	NA	TGCGCCAGCAGCGCCGTCGGGGACAGCAGCACAGATACGCAGTATTTT	CASSAVGDSSTDTQYF
NA	TRBV30	TRBJ1-5	NA	TGTGCCTGGAGTCCTTTCGGCAATCAGCCCCAGCATTTT	CAWSPFGNQPQHF
TRBD2	TRBV5-8	TRBJ2-5	NA	TGTGCCAGCAGCTTGGCTACTAGCGGGAGTTCTAGGCAAGAGACCCAGTACTTC	CASSLATSGSSRQETQYF
TRBD2	TRBV12-5	TRBJ2-3	NA	TGTGCTAGTGGTTTGGTCCTAGCGGGAGGGCCTAATACGCAGTATTTT	CASGLVLAGGPNTQYF
NA	TRBV5-1	TRBJ2-1	NA	TGCGCCAGCAGCTCCAGCGGTTTAGGGCAGTTCTTC	CASSSSGLGQFF
NA	TRBV5-1	TRBJ2-3	few	TGCGCCAGCAGCTTGCGGGGCAGTCAAGTTACAGATACGCAGTATTTT	CASSLRGSQVTDTQYF
NA	TRBV2	TRBJ1-6	once	TGTGCCAGCAGTGGGGGGGCGTCCTATAATTCACCCCTCCACTTT	CASSGGASYNSPLHF
TRBD2	TRBV5-1	TRBJ2-5	NA	TGCGCCAGCAGCCGGACTAGCGGGGTCCCTGGGGAGACCCAGTACTTC	CASSRTSGVPGETQYF
TRBD1	TRBV3-1/TRBV3-2	TRBJ1-2	NA	TGTGCCAGCAGCCGCCGGGACAGGGGTAATCCTAACTATGGCTACACCTTC	CASSRRDRGNPNYGYTF
NA	TRBV25-1	TRBJ2-7	NA	TGTGCCAGCACGGGATCTAGCGCGGGGCGAGTGGCTGGGCAGTACTTC	CASTGSSAGRVAGQYF
NA	TRBV5-1	TRBJ2-1	NA	TGCGCCAGCAGTACTAGACCCCCATCCAATGAGCAGTTCTTC	CASSTRPPSNEQFF
TRBD1	TRBV19	TRBJ2-3	NA	TGTGCCAGTAGTATCGGGGACAGGGAAGCAGATACGCAGTATTTT	CASSIGDREADTQYF
NA	TRBV19	TRBJ2-3	NA	TGTGCCAGTAGTATCCAGGGGTCCACAGATACGCAGTATTTT	CASSIQGSTDTQYF
NA	TRBV28	TRBJ1-2	NA	TGTGCCAGCAGTTTAGCCTCCGAGGGCTACACCTTC	CASSLASEGYTF
NA	TRBV14	TRBJ1-1	NA	TGTGCCAGCAGCCAAAACAGGGTAGGGACTGAAGCTTTCTTT	CASSQNRVGTEAFF
NA	TRBV12-3/TRBV12-4	TRBJ2-7	NA	TGTGCCAGCAGTTCCCAGAGACTGGGGGAGCAGTACTTC	CASSSQRLGEQYF
TRBD2	TRBV20-1	TRBJ2-1	NA	TGCAGTGCTACCAGCGGGAGTGAGCAGTTCTTC	CSATSGSEQFF
NA	TRBV5-1	TRBJ2-7	NA	TGCGCCAGCAGCTTGGAAATTTCCTACGAGCAGTACTTC	CASSLEISYEQYF
NA	TRBV19	TRBJ1-1	NA	TGTGCCAGTAGTATCTCCTCTGGTGAAGCTTTCTTT	CASSISSGEAFF
TRBD1	TRBV7-8	TRBJ1-1	NA	TGTGCCAGCAGCGCATCACCGACAGGGATGAACACTGAAGCTTTCTTT	CASSASPTGMNTEAFF
NA	TRBV2	TRBJ2-1	NA	TGTGCCAGCAGGGGTAGCCTCGGCGAGCAGTTCTTC	CASRGSLGEQFF
TRBD1	TRBV14	TRBJ2-2	NA	TGTGCCAGCAGCCACTGGGACAGGGGGCGGACCGGGGAGCTGTTTTTT	CASSHWDRGRTGELFF
NA	TRBV2	TRBJ1-5	few	TGTGCCAGCAGTGCCTACATGATTAGCAATCAGCCCCAGCATTTT	CASSAYMISNQPQHF
NA	TRBV5-5	TRBJ1-1	NA	TGTGCCAGCAGCGTACAGGGATTGGGGACTGAAGCTTTCTTT	CASSVQGLGTEAFF
NA	TRBV6-1	TRBJ2-7	NA	TGTGCCAGCAGTAAAGCGCTTGGGAGCTCCTACGAGCAGTACTTC	CASSKALGSSYEQYF
NA	TRBV2	TRBJ1-1	NA	TGTGCCAGCATAGCGGGTTTGGCTTTCTTT	CASIAGLAFF
TRBD2	TRBV6-6	TRBJ2-1	NA	TGTGCCAGCACCGGACTAGCGGGCAATGAGCAGTTCTTC	CASTGLAGNEQFF
NA	TRBV12-3/TRBV12-4	TRBJ1-2	NA	TGTGCCAGCAGGTACAGGGATGGCTATGGCTACACCTTC	CASRYRDGYGYTF
TRBD1	TRBV30	TRBJ1-2	NA	TGTGCCTGGAGTTCGGACAGGGTCTATGGCTACACCTTC	CAWSSDRVYGYTF
TRBD1	TRBV29-1	TRBJ2-7	NA	TGCAGCGTTAGTACACCGGGACAGAGGAACGAGCAGTACTTC	CSVSTPGQRNEQYF
NA	TRBV5-5	TRBJ1-4	NA	TGTGCCAGCAGCCGCCAGGCGGGGAACTCTAATGAAAAACTGTTTTTT	CASSRQAGNSNEKLFF
NA	TRBV19	TRBJ1-1	NA	TGTGCCAGTATCGATGAGGGGGTGAACACTGAAGCTTTCTTT	CASIDEGVNTEAFF
TRBD2	TRBV5-8	TRBJ2-3	NA	TGTGCCAGCAGCCTAGGGACTAGCGGCACAGATACGCAGTATTTT	CASSLGTSGTDTQYF